The clone carrying this TCR beta chain showed up just a few times. This CDR3 is 15 amino acids long. Trimming cost V 3 bases and J 2 bases, with 14 bases left between them. CDR1 SNHLY and CDR2 FYNNEI come from the germline V gene. Authors' analysis steps: Scientists estimated how many nucleated cells there were by amplifying reference gene primers. Sequencing used immunoSEQ multiplex PCR; TCRdb keeps in-frame clones, though not all of them. V, J and clone size were drawn from that table, and D and trimming were deduced from the DNA. The sample has over 120,000 clones; about 87% are singletons. These data come from a study of blood T cell repertoires in COVID-19. Background on the study: T cells, B-cell-depleted T cells, or PBMCs supplied cDNA or gDNA.

This chain connects TRBV2 to TRBJ2-7, with D possibly being TRBD2 (7 bases). The sequenced sample was peripheral blood. This receptor was obtained from a woman aged 45-65 years with acute or convalescent COVID-19. DNA for the CDR3: TGTGCCAGCAGTGATGAGGGGGGGTCCCCCTACGAGCAGTACTTC. This encodes CASSDEGGSPYEQYF.